The sequence of this T cell receptor (beta chain) was determined in a study of T cells in localized non-small cell lung cancer. The germline gives CDR1 MDHEN, CDR2 SYDVKM. The CDR3 extends over 14 amino acids. Losses at the gene ends were 6 bases for V and 6 bases for J; bases not matched to a gene: 9. Clones were sequenced by immunoSEQ multiplex PCR, and TCRdb holds only the in-frame ones, with some missing. The repertoire holds 25,000 to 35,000 clones, with about 90% as singletons. The sequences come from peripheral blood mononuclear cells, collected before any cancer treatment. The genes are TRBV28 and TRBJ2-7, with TRBD1 identical over 9 bases. This TCR was recovered from a woman between 40 and 69 years old with stage III lung adenocarcinoma. The CDR3 spells CASSPSGQGREQYF. In DNA, the CDR3 is TGTGCCAGCAGCCCTTCGGGACAGGGCCGCGAGCAGTACTTC.